This T cell receptor (beta chain) was retrieved from a study of blood T cell repertoires in COVID-19 (dated by TCRdb to between 2020 and 2021). For the wider study: Collaborator samples came from the United States, Italy and Spain and covered acute and convalescent phases of COVID-19. The material from the prospective study consisted of cDNA or gDNA derived from T cells, B-cell-depleted T cells, or PBMCs. Deeply sampled blood TCRbeta repertoires from subjects exposed to, actively infected with, or recovered from COVID-19 were included in the dataset. The repertoires were released in a freely available public database meant as a resource for research on the immune response to SARS-CoV-2. Samples were obtained from the ongoing ImmuneRACE study (first 160 participants) and from 1,254 subjects provided by 6 global collaborators. Sample metadata almost always included a de-identified subject ID, COVID-19 status, age in years and sex. Where available, HLA class I and class II types were obtained from metadata supplied by the sample provider rather than from assay-based typing.

TCRbeta CDR3 regions were amplified from genomic DNA by means of the immunoSEQ Assay, a bias-controlled multiplex PCR. The paper's data handling went like this. The number of nucleated cells in each sample was estimated by amplification of reference gene primers within the assay. To quantify the absolute abundance of each unique TCRbeta CDR3 rearrangement, sequence reads were collapsed and filtered. For each sample, productive Simpson clonality was calculated as the square root of Simpson's diversity index over productive rearrangements. Not all clones reach the TCRdb copy of this immuneACCESS table, which keeps in-frame sequences only. Checked studies attribute under half of the gap to unresolved V genes and leave the rest unexplained. Clone size and the V and J calls come from that table; the DNA yielded D and trimming. The sample includes more than 300,000 clones, with 70% to 90% observed a single time. The ten largest clones add up to less than 11% of the sample.

The CDR3 sequence holds 16 residues, the cysteine and phenylalanine included. Only the CDR3 part of the read is kept: 48 bases, read in frame from the first base. CDR1 is given as SGDLS and CDR2 as YYNGEE, both from the germline V gene. Trimming accounts for 3 bases at V and 4 bases at J, while the number of junction bases matched to no gene is 6. Concerning this clone itself: No antigen is known for it. No base qualities exist here, and no much larger clone lies one base off it.

One collaborating source in Seattle enrolled patients during active infection and followed them longitudinally through the course of disease. The collaborating institutions used their own protocols to collect whole blood in K2EDTA tubes. For TCRbeta analysis, collaborators shipped samples in one of three forms: frozen whole blood, isolated PBMCs, or DNA extracted from either of those sample types. General conclusions and limits of the study: How much clinical and demographic metadata was included differed by source and by participant, and the metadata was provided uncurated.

Sequences were obtained from peripheral blood. The receptor comes from a woman younger than 45 with COVID-19, enrolled during active disease. This chain is built from TRBV9 and TRBJ1-5, and 11 bases in between align with TRBD1. The DNA sequence follows: TGTGCCAGCAGCGCTGGGACAGGGGGACTAAATCAGCCCCAGCATTTT. Translated, it gives CASSAGTGGLNQPQHF.